These T cell receptor beta chains were read from a single sample in a study of T cells in tumors after PD-1 blockade. The table came from immunoSEQ multiplex PCR; TCRdb's copy has only in-frame clones and leaves some out. Of just under 65,000 clones in the sample, 74% are singletons; the top ten hold approximately 4.5%. The sequences come from PBMCs, collected after anti-PD-1 treatment. Receptors originate from a human donor with basal cell carcinoma. CDR3s include the opening cysteine and the closing phenylalanine or tryptophan. The order of the fields is D gene, clone size, J gene, V gene, CDR3 DNA, CDR3 protein. The D gene is left open where the match is weak. Only some rows state a clone size, as once, few, many or a class for expanded clones.

D gene: -; clone size: -; J gene: TRBJ1-1; V gene: TRBV7-9; CDR3 DNA: TGTGCCAGCAGCTTAAGTCTCGGGGGGCTGGGGACTGAAGCTTTCTTT; CDR3 protein: CASSLSLGGLGTEAFF
D gene: TRBD2; clone size: -; J gene: TRBJ2-2; V gene: TRBV7-9; CDR3 DNA: TGTGCTTGCTCCGATCGGGGGGGCATTAACACCGGGGAGCTGTTTTTT; CDR3 protein: CACSDRGGINTGELFF
D gene: TRBD2; clone size: -; J gene: TRBJ2-1; V gene: TRBV6-1; CDR3 DNA: TGTGCCAGCAGTGCGCGCCCCTATAGCGGGGACACCGACAATGAGCAGTTCTTC; CDR3 protein: CASSARPYSGDTDNEQFF
D gene: TRBD1; clone size: -; J gene: TRBJ2-2; V gene: TRBV29-1; CDR3 DNA: TGCAGCGTTGGTCAGGGGGCAGCCGGGGAGCTGTTTTTT; CDR3 protein: CSVGQGAAGELFF
D gene: -; clone size: few; J gene: TRBJ2-6; V gene: TRBV6-6; CDR3 DNA: TGTGCCAGCAGTCCCGGGGATCGTGTGGGGTCTGGGGCCAACGTCCTGACTTTC; CDR3 protein: CASSPGDRVGSGANVLTF
D gene: TRBD1; clone size: -; J gene: TRBJ1-6; V gene: TRBV5-4; CDR3 DNA: TGTGCCAGCAGCGCCGACAGGGTTAGGTATAATTCACCCCTCCACTTT; CDR3 protein: CASSADRVRYNSPLHF
D gene: -; clone size: -; J gene: TRBJ2-1; V gene: TRBV10-3; CDR3 DNA: TGTGCCATCAGTGACGGGGAGGCTAGGGATTCCTACAATGAGCAGTTCTTC; CDR3 protein: CAISDGEARDSYNEQFF
D gene: -; clone size: few; J gene: TRBJ2-2; V gene: TRBV19; CDR3 DNA: TGTGCCAGCCAGTGGGAGAACCAGAACACCGGGGAGCTGTTTTTT; CDR3 protein: CASQWENQNTGELFF
D gene: -; clone size: -; J gene: TRBJ2-7; V gene: TRBV5-1; CDR3 DNA: TGCGCCAGCAGCTTGGTCGGGGTCGAGCAGTACTTC; CDR3 protein: CASSLVGVEQYF
D gene: -; clone size: -; J gene: TRBJ2-2; V gene: TRBV6-1; CDR3 DNA: TGTGCCAGCAGTGAAGGCCCCCCGGGGTCCGGGGAGCTGTTTTTT; CDR3 protein: CASSEGPPGSGELFF
D gene: -; clone size: -; J gene: TRBJ2-7; V gene: TRBV6-4; CDR3 DNA: TGTGCCAGCGGCCGGGCCGCCCCCTACGAGCAGTACTTC; CDR3 protein: CASGRAAPYEQYF
D gene: TRBD1; clone size: -; J gene: TRBJ2-2; V gene: TRBV10-3; CDR3 DNA: TGTGCCATCACGACAGGGGTTGGAACCGGGGAGCTGTTTTTT; CDR3 protein: CAITTGVGTGELFF
D gene: TRBD1; clone size: -; J gene: TRBJ1-2; V gene: TRBV27; CDR3 DNA: TGTGCCAGCAGTCCGACCAGGGGGTCGGTTAACTATGGCTACACCTTC; CDR3 protein: CASSPTRGSVNYGYTF
D gene: TRBD1; clone size: few; J gene: TRBJ2-5; V gene: TRBV9; CDR3 DNA: TGTGCCAGCAGCGTCGGGACAGCACCAGAGACCCAGTACTTC; CDR3 protein: CASSVGTAPETQYF
D gene: -; clone size: -; J gene: TRBJ1-1; V gene: TRBV30; CDR3 DNA: TGTGCCTGGAGTCCTACCCCGAACACTGAAGCTTTCTTT; CDR3 protein: CAWSPTPNTEAFF
D gene: TRBD1; clone size: -; J gene: TRBJ1-5; V gene: TRBV18; CDR3 DNA: TGTGCCAGCTCACCAGGGGACAGGGGTGGCAATCAGCCCCAGCATTTT; CDR3 protein: CASSPGDRGGNQPQHF
D gene: TRBD1; clone size: -; J gene: TRBJ1-6; V gene: TRBV10-3; CDR3 DNA: TGTGCCATCAGTGAGGACAGGGGGACCGATAATTCACCCCTCCACTTT; CDR3 protein: CAISEDRGTDNSPLHF
D gene: TRBD1; clone size: -; J gene: TRBJ1-6; V gene: TRBV6-1; CDR3 DNA: TGTGCCAGCAGTGGCAGGGGGGTCACCTATAATTCACCCCTCCACTTT; CDR3 protein: CASSGRGVTYNSPLHF
D gene: TRBD1; clone size: -; J gene: TRBJ1-1; V gene: TRBV5-1; CDR3 DNA: TGCGCCAGCAGCTTGGGGGACAGGGGGGAGAACACTGAAGCTTTCTTT; CDR3 protein: CASSLGDRGENTEAFF
D gene: -; clone size: -; J gene: TRBJ1-5; V gene: TRBV6-5; CDR3 DNA: TGTGCCAGCGGGCGGGGGCGCGCCCAGCCCCAGCATTTT; CDR3 protein: CASGRGRAQPQHF
D gene: -; clone size: -; J gene: TRBJ2-3; V gene: TRBV25-1; CDR3 DNA: TGTGCCAGCTCTTCGGGGCGTACGCAGTATTTT; CDR3 protein: CASSSGRTQYF
D gene: TRBD1; clone size: -; J gene: TRBJ1-6; V gene: TRBV5-1; CDR3 DNA: TGCGCCAGCAGGTTACAGGGGGCGTCCTATAATTCACCCCTCCACTTT; CDR3 protein: CASRLQGASYNSPLHF
D gene: -; clone size: -; J gene: TRBJ2-3; V gene: TRBV6-6; CDR3 DNA: TGTGCCAGCGGGACCCGGGGGGCCCCTGGTACGCAGTATTTT; CDR3 protein: CASGTRGAPGTQYF
D gene: -; clone size: -; J gene: TRBJ1-1; V gene: TRBV30; CDR3 DNA: TGTGCCTCAAGTGCTGTTGACACTGAAGCTTTCTTT; CDR3 protein: CASSAVDTEAFF
D gene: -; clone size: few; J gene: TRBJ2-1; V gene: TRBV10-1; CDR3 DNA: TGCGCCAGCAGTGACATCGGAACTGAGCAGTTCTTC; CDR3 protein: CASSDIGTEQFF
D gene: TRBD1; clone size: -; J gene: TRBJ1-2; V gene: TRBV6-5; CDR3 DNA: TGTGCCTTGGGACAGAACTATGGCTACACCTTC; CDR3 protein: CALGQNYGYTF
D gene: -; clone size: -; J gene: TRBJ1-4; V gene: TRBV5-1; CDR3 DNA: TGCGCCAGCAGCCCAGGGACCTCAACTAATGAAAAACTGTTTTTT; CDR3 protein: CASSPGTSTNEKLFF
D gene: -; clone size: once; J gene: TRBJ1-1; V gene: TRBV3-1/TRBV3-2; CDR3 DNA: TGTGCCAGCAGCCAAGGGAAGGGAAAAGCTTTCTTT; CDR3 protein: CASSQGKGKAFF
D gene: -; clone size: -; J gene: TRBJ1-4; V gene: TRBV30; CDR3 DNA: TGTGCCTGGAAATTATTTGGGGGGACTAATGAAAAACTGTTTTTT; CDR3 protein: CAWKLFGGTNEKLFF
D gene: -; clone size: -; J gene: TRBJ2-5; V gene: TRBV5-6; CDR3 DNA: TGTGCCAGCAGCTTTAAAGAGACCCAGTACTTC; CDR3 protein: CASSFKETQYF
D gene: -; clone size: -; J gene: TRBJ1-4; V gene: TRBV1; CDR3 DNA: TGCACCAGCAGCCAGCCCCGACCGAGGGAAAAACTGTTTTTT; CDR3 protein: CTSSQPRPREKLFF
D gene: TRBD2; clone size: -; J gene: TRBJ2-7; V gene: TRBV19; CDR3 DNA: TGTGCCAGTAGTATGTCTGCGGGGGGGACTGGCGAGCAGTACTTC; CDR3 protein: CASSMSAGGTGEQYF
D gene: TRBD1; clone size: -; J gene: TRBJ2-1; V gene: TRBV5-1; CDR3 DNA: TGCGCCAGCAGTTTCTCGGGACAGCGTAACAATGAGCAGTTCTTC; CDR3 protein: CASSFSGQRNNEQFF
D gene: -; clone size: -; J gene: TRBJ2-3; V gene: TRBV24-1; CDR3 DNA: TGTGCCACCAGTGATTCTGGACCGAGAACTAGCACAGATACGCAGTATTTT; CDR3 protein: CATSDSGPRTSTDTQYF
D gene: -; clone size: -; J gene: TRBJ1-1; V gene: TRBV28; CDR3 DNA: TGTGCCAGCAGTTCCCTGAAAAGCGGATCAAACACTGAAGCTTTCTTT; CDR3 protein: CASSSLKSGSNTEAFF
D gene: -; clone size: once; J gene: TRBJ2-4; V gene: TRBV28; CDR3 DNA: TGTGCCAGCACCCTCACAGCCGGGAAAAACATTCAGTACTTC; CDR3 protein: CASTLTAGKNIQYF
D gene: TRBD2; clone size: -; J gene: TRBJ2-2; V gene: TRBV7-8; CDR3 DNA: TGTGCCAGCAGCTTTAGGACTAGCTCAAACACCGGGGAGCTGTTTTTT; CDR3 protein: CASSFRTSSNTGELFF
D gene: -; clone size: -; J gene: TRBJ1-5; V gene: TRBV19; CDR3 DNA: TGTGCCAGTAGTCCCCGACCGATCAATCAGCCCCAGCATTTT; CDR3 protein: CASSPRPINQPQHF
D gene: TRBD1; clone size: -; J gene: TRBJ1-1; V gene: TRBV5-5; CDR3 DNA: TGTGCCAGCGGACGCAGGGGGGAGAACACTGAAGCTTTCTTT; CDR3 protein: CASGRRGENTEAFF
D gene: -; clone size: -; J gene: TRBJ2-3; V gene: TRBV19; CDR3 DNA: TGTGCCAGTAGGGGTTCCGGGGGCACAGATACGCAGTATTTT; CDR3 protein: CASRGSGGTDTQYF
D gene: TRBD1; clone size: -; J gene: TRBJ2-2; V gene: TRBV6-6; CDR3 DNA: TGTGCCAGCAGTCGCTCCATTACAGGGGTCGACACCGGGGAGCTGTTTTTT; CDR3 protein: CASSRSITGVDTGELFF
D gene: -; clone size: -; J gene: TRBJ2-2; V gene: TRBV19; CDR3 DNA: TGTGCCAGTAGTATGTGGGGTACCGGGGAGCTGTTTTTT; CDR3 protein: CASSMWGTGELFF